This passage covers 14 T cell receptor beta chains from one sample sequenced in a study of T cells in Graves' hyperthyroidism and ophthalmopathy (dated by TCRdb to 2018 to 2020). Library construction relied on multiplex PCR. The sequencer listed for this sample is Illumina HiSeq 2000. The TCR beta CDR3 regions were amplified from RNA transcripts. The TCR CDR3 was subjected to a first round of RT-PCR using the HTBI primer set and the Qiagen OneStep RT-PCR kit. TCRdb took the public reads, trimmed them with fastp at Q25, ran MiXCR for clone calling and kept in-frame beta chains. CDR3 protein sequences are deduplicated, and each keeps its most common genes and DNA. This sample is represented by 600,000 or so distinct CDR3 sequences; 14% of them were singletons. The top ten clones comprise approximately 6.4% of the sample. Sequencing input: blood. The source of these receptors is a young woman with Graves' ophthalmopathy.

This clonotype has a count of ten or more. The chain carries TRBV7-9 and TRBJ1-2; 9 bases fit TRBD1. CDR3 size: 17 residues. Germline V gene data show CDR1 as SEHNR and CDR2 as FQNEAQ (reference sequence). Trimming cost V 4 bases and J 2 bases; bases outside gene matches: 11. CDR3 amino acids: CASSSPGQGRANYGYTF. CDR3 sequence (DNA): TGTGCCAGCAGCTCTCCGGGACAGGGTAGGGCGAACTATGGCTACACCTTC.

This clonotype has a count of ten or more. The chain employs TRBV7-3 and TRBJ2-4; a weak D match, TRBD1 (5 bases). Trimming took 0 bases from V and 9 from J, leaving 18 bases between them. There are 16 residues in the CDR3. From germline, CDR1 is SGHTA and CDR2 FQGTGA. The CDR3 protein is CASSLTLGGHQSIQYF. The CDR3 nucleotides read TGTGCCAGCAGCTTAACTCTGGGCGGACACCAAAGCATTCAGTACTTC.

This sequence joins TRBV20-1 and TRBJ2-3, with 8 bases identical to TRBD2. V lost 2 bases and J lost 4; bases outside the gene matches: 11. This CDR3 is built from 16 residues. The germline gives CDR1 DFQATT, CDR2 SNEGSKA (reference sequence). DNA of the CDR3: TGCAGTGCTAGACTGGCTAGCGGGCCCGGGGCAGATACGCAGTATTTT. Translating it yields CSARLASGPGADTQYF.

In nucleotides, the CDR3 is TGTGCCAGCGGTGGGGGACAGGGCACCCTAACAGGAGCTTTCTTT. It specifies CASGGGQGTLTGAFF. The chain carries TRBV11-2 and TRBJ1-1; 9 bases agree with TRBD1. Trimming took 8 bases from V and 10 from J; bases not matched to a gene: 17. CDR1 and CDR2 (germline): SGHAT, FQNNGV. The CDR3 is made up of 15 amino acids.

This clonotype was seen at least ten times. This chain uses TRBV6-2 or TRBV6-3 with TRBJ1-5; D is possibly TRBD1 (5 bases). This CDR3 region has 18 residues. Germline assignment: CDR1 MNHEY and CDR2 SVGEGT. Trimming pared 2 bases from V and 3 bases from J, leaving 20 bases between. This CDR3 is CASSYLVREGQTNQPQHF. The CDR3, as DNA: TGTGCCAGCAGTTACCTGGTGCGGGAGGGGCAGACCAATCAGCCCCAGCATTTT.

To note about this clonotype: This clone may be a read error of a much larger clone one base away. V is TRBV12-3 or TRBV12-4 and J is TRBJ2-1; TRBD1 might be the D (5 bases). The DNA matches TRBJ2-7 better at its end, which makes the J call doubtful. The CDR3 spans 12 residues. CDR3 in DNA: TGTGCCAGCAGTTTTACGGACAATGAGCAGTACTTC. This translates into CASSFTDNEQYF.

This clonotype was observed many times. The chain links TRBV2 to TRBJ1-5; 8 nucleotides agree with TRBD1. CDR1 SNHLY and CDR2 FYNNEI come from the germline V gene. This CDR3 comprises 14 residues. Unmatched junction bases numbered 4, after V lost 3 bases and J lost 6 bases. CDR3 in amino acids: CASSEDRAGQPQHF. The DNA of the CDR3 is TGTGCCAGCAGTGAGGACAGGGCTGGTCAGCCCCAGCATTTT. The complete variable domain, with remaining parts taken from reference TRBV2 and TRBJ1-5, reads EPEVTQTPSHQVTQMGQEVILRCVPISNHLYFYWYRQILGQKVEFLVSFYNNEISEKSEIFDDQFSVERPDGSNFTLKIRSTKLEDSAMYFCASSEDRAGQPQHFGDGTRLSIL.

The sample holds a few counts of this clonotype. The chain combines TRBV29-1 with TRBJ1-2, with 7 bases lining up with TRBD1. CDR3 length: 12 residues. V lost 4 bases, J lost 8 bases, and 7 bases stayed unmatched. Germline V gives CDR1 SQVTM, CDR2 ANQGSEA. The CDR3 DNA follows: TGCAGCGTTGCCCACAGGGGAGGCGGCTACACCTTC. This codes for CSVAHRGGGYTF.

The table lists this clonotype with a few counts. The rearrangement uses TRBV6-1 and TRBJ1-2, with TRBD1 matching over 7 bases. Germline V gives CDR1 MNHNS, CDR2 SASEGT. The CDR3 covers 16 residues. Trimming cost V 6 bases and J 0 bases; bases outside gene matches: 10. DNA of the CDR3: TGTGCCAGCAGCCTGCGACCGGGACAGACTAACTATGGCTACACCTTC. Its translation is CASSLRPGQTNYGYTF.

The chain has TRBV12-3 or TRBV12-4 and TRBJ1-6; weak D call: TRBD1 (5 bases). CDR3 length: 18 residues. Trimming cost V 6 bases and J 5 bases, with 23 bases left between them. CDR3 sequence: CASSRGDGEFHNNSPLHF. CDR3 sequence (DNA): TGTGCCAGCAGCCGGGGGGACGGGGAGTTTCACAATAATTCACCCCTCCACTTT.

This clonotype occurred many times. The chain has TRBV7-3 and TRBJ2-7, with 12 bases identical to TRBD2. The germline V gene has CDR1 SGHTA and CDR2 FQGTGA. This CDR3 contains 14 residues. The trim removed 5 bases at V and 2 bases at J, leaving 1 base unmatched. The CDR3, as DNA: TGTGCCAGCAGCGCTAGCGGGAGGGCCTACGAGCAGTACTTC. Amino acids: CASSASGRAYEQYF.

On this clonotype itself: A much larger clone is a single base away; this may be a read error. Without the conserved terminal phenylalanine or tryptophan, this CDR3 likely stems from a read error. The rearrangement uses TRBV12-3 or TRBV12-4 and TRBJ2-3; D is possibly TRBD1 (5 bases). V shed 6 bases and J shed 2 bases, with 15 bases lying between them. This CDR3 has 15 residues. DNA for the CDR3: TGTGCCAGCAGAGCAAGACAGTCAAACACAGATACGCAGTATTCT. Translation gives CASRARQSNTDTQYS.

This clonotype was found many times. This chain connects TRBV28 to TRBJ2-5; tentative D call: TRBD1 (5 bases). The CDR3 runs 13 residues. The germline V gene has CDR1 MDHEN and CDR2 SYDVKM. Trimming pared 7 bases from V and 5 bases from J, leaving 14 bases between. This CDR3 is CASNGQGMETQYF. CDR3 nucleotides: TGTGCCAGCAACGGGCAGGGAATGGAGACCCAGTACTTC.

This clonotype was observed at least ten times. At one of its ends the junction is not consistent with the germline gene, which may arise from a read error. This chain links TRBV12-3 or TRBV12-4 with TRBJ2-1; 12 bases line up with TRBD2. The CDR3 is 15 residues long. This CDR3 is CASSLAGGQVNEQFF. CDR3 DNA sequence: TGTGCCAGCAGTCTAGCGGGAGGGCAGGTGAATGAGCAGTTCTTC.